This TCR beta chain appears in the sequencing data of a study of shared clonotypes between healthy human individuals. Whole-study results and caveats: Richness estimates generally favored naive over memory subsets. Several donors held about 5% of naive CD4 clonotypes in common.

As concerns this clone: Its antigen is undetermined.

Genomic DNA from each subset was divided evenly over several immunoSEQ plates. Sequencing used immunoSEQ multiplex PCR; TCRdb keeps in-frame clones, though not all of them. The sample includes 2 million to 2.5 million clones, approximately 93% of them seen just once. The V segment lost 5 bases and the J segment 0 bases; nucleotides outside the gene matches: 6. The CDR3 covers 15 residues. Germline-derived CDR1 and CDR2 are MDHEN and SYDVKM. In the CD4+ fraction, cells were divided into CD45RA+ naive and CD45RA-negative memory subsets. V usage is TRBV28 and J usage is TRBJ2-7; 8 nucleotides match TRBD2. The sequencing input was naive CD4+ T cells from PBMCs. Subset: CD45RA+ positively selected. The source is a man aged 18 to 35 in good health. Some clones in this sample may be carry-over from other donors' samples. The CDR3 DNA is TGTGCCAGCAGTCAACCCGGGACTAGCTCCTACGAGCAGTACTTC. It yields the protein CASSQPGTSSYEQYF.